Shown below are 22 T cell receptor beta chains from a single sample sequenced in a study of T cells in Graves' hyperthyroidism and ophthalmopathy. TCR beta CDR3 regions were amplified from RNA transcripts. The primer set for the first-round RT-PCR of the TCR CDR3 was HTBI. TCRdb called the multiplex PCR reads again in MiXCR, with one record for every CDR3 protein. Of about 350,000 distinct CDR3 sequences in the sample, approximately 15% were seen once. Sequencing used blood. The receptor set was obtained from a woman in her twenties or thirties with Graves' hyperthyroidism.

The CDR3 region is CASSQDQTGRNTGELFF. The CDR3 nucleotides are TGTGCCAGCAGCCAAGACCAGACAGGGAGGAACACCGGGGAGCTGTTTTTT. The rearrangement uses TRBV3-1 and TRBJ2-2, with 7 bases lining up with TRBD1. The V gene's germline CDR1 is LGHDT and CDR2 YNNKEL (reference sequence). This CDR3 spans 17 amino acids. Trimming took 0 bases from V and 1 from J; bases not matched to a gene: 5.

The sample holds many counts of this clonotype. The chain has TRBV28 and TRBJ2-2; D not certain. This CDR3 spans 14 amino acids. The V gene lost 3 bases and the J gene lost 4 bases, with 9 bases spanning the gap. Germline CDR1 MDHEN, CDR2 SYDVKM. CDR3 bases: TGTGCCAGCAGTTTGATAACTGGCACCGGGGAGCTGTTTTTT. Translation gives CASSLITGTGELFF.

This clonotype was counted a few times. The chain is built from TRBV2 and TRBJ2-3; 8 bases map to TRBD1. The CDR3 spans 16 residues. Unmatched junction bases numbered 10, after V lost 8 bases and J lost 0 bases. Germline loops: CDR1 SNHLY, CDR2 FYNNEI. This CDR3 is CASGAWGQASTDTQYF. CDR3 coding DNA: TGTGCCAGCGGGGCTTGGGGACAGGCAAGCACAGATACGCAGTATTTT.

This clonotype was detected a few times. The genes are TRBV20-1 and TRBJ2-7; D unresolved. This CDR3 has 13 amino acids. V was pared by 6 bases and J by 7 bases, with 19 bases between. Germline V gives CDR1 DFQATT, CDR2 SNEGSKA (reference sequence). Here the CDR3 DNA reads TGCAGTGCCGGGCCGGTCTCCCCTAGGGAGCAGTACTTC. It encodes CSAGPVSPREQYF.

This clonotype turned up a few times. The J gene is TRBJ1-1, the V gene TRBV12-3 or TRBV12-4; possibly TRBD1 for D (5 bases). Trimming removed 5 bases at V and 10 bases at J, with 17 bases between. This CDR3 has 13 residues. The CDR3 is CASSVEGPSGAFF. In DNA, the CDR3 is TGTGCCAGCAGTGTTGAGGGACCCAGTGGAGCTTTCTTT.

The chain uses TRBV5-4 and TRBJ2-1; D is ambiguous. CDR3 length: 13 amino acids. The V end was cut by 1 base, the J end by 6 bases, with 8 bases between. The germline gives CDR1 SGHNT, CDR2 YYREEE (reference sequence). The CDR3 loop is CASSLKGRNEQFF. CDR3 coding DNA: TGTGCCAGCAGCTTGAAGGGCCGCAATGAGCAGTTCTTC.

This chain joins TRBV9 and TRBJ2-5; D call uncertain. CDR3 length equals 13 residues. Germline V gene sequence: CDR1 SGDLS, CDR2 YYNGEE. Trimming cost V 2 bases and J 2 bases, with 7 bases left between them. The CDR3 DNA sequence: TGTGCCAGCAGCGTCGCAAATCAAGAGACCCAGTACTTC. It specifies CASSVANQETQYF.

This clonotype came up many times. This rearrangement joins TRBV11-1 to TRBJ2-1; 7 nucleotides match TRBD1. The J segment lost 8 bases and the V segment lost 0 bases, leaving 7 bases of the junction unmatched. The germline V gene has CDR1 SGHAT and CDR2 FQDESV (reference sequence). The CDR3 has 15 residues. The CDR3 is CASSLAIRGGDEQFF. CDR3 in DNA: TGTGCCAGCAGCTTAGCGATACGAGGGGGCGATGAGCAGTTCTTC.

This chain uses TRBV29-1 with TRBJ2-7; D is unresolved. Germline loops: CDR1 SQVTM, CDR2 ANQGSEA. The CDR3 spans 12 residues. Between the trimmed V and J ends, which lost 5 bases and 7 bases, there was a span of 15 bases. As DNA, the CDR3 is TGCAGCGTTCGGGCAACCTTGGGGGAGCAGTACTTC. This translates into CSVRATLGEQYF.

There are many counts of this clonotype. V is TRBV30 and J is TRBJ1-5; the D is unclear. The length of the CDR3 is 12 residues. The germline V gene encodes CDR1 GTSNPN and CDR2 SVGIG (reference sequence). V was shortened by 2 bases and J by 6 bases, with 8 bases between the two germline ends. In nucleotides, the CDR3 is TGTGCCTGGAGTCCCGTGGGTCAGCCCCAGCATTTT. Its translation: CAWSPVGQPQHF. Together with reference TRBV30 and TRBJ1-5, the CDR3 gives the full variable domain: SQTIHQWPATLVQPVGSPLSLECTVEGTSNPNLYWYRQAAGRGLQLLFYSVGIGQISSEVPQNLSASRPQDRQFILSSKKLLLSDSGFYLCAWSPVGQPQHFGDGTRLSIL.

With respect to this clonotype: This may be a read error, as it is one base from a much larger clone. The chain uses TRBV20-1 and TRBJ1-5; D might be TRBD1 (6 bases). This CDR3 is built from 14 residues. The V gene lost 0 bases and the J gene lost 9 bases, with 15 bases spanning the gap. Germline loops: CDR1 DFQATT, CDR2 SNEGSKA (reference sequence). Written as DNA, the CDR3 is TGCAGTGCTAGAGATCGGGGGGCTTATCGGCCCCAGCATTTT. Protein product: CSARDRGAYRPQHF.

This clonotype was picked up many times. The rearrangement joins TRBV5-6 to TRBJ2-1, with 8 bases lining up with TRBD1. V shed 0 bases, J shed 5 bases, and the junction held 7 bases outside the gene matches. Germline CDR1 SGHDT, CDR2 YYEEEE. This CDR3 is built from 16 residues. The CDR3 nucleotides read TGTGCCAGCAGCTTGGGGGCCGGGACAGGTGACAATGAGCAGTTCTTC. The encoded protein is CASSLGAGTGDNEQFF.

The chain joins TRBV20-1 to TRBJ1-1; D is unclear. This CDR3 comprises 11 residues. Trimming removed 4 bases from V and 8 bases from J, with 11 bases in between. Germline V gene sequence: CDR1 DFQATT, CDR2 SNEGSKA (reference sequence). The DNA of the CDR3 is TGCAGTGCTACGCGGACGTCAGAAGCTTTCTTT. This gives the protein CSATRTSEAFF.

This chain joins TRBV6-2 or TRBV6-3 and TRBJ2-3; 7 nucleotides agree with TRBD1. Trimming removed 6 bases from V and 4 bases from J; junction bases left unmatched: 19. The CDR3 is made up of 18 amino acids. Looked up from germline, CDR1 is MNHEY and CDR2 is SVGEGT. CDR3 sequence: CASSSPNSPGQTSDTQYF. CDR3 coding DNA: TGTGCCAGCAGCTCACCCAACTCCCCGGGACAGACCTCAGATACGCAGTATTTT.

This clonotype was seen repeatedly, ten times or more. V is TRBV7-9 and J is TRBJ2-3; 11 bases agree with TRBD2. The CDR3 covers 20 residues. Per germline, CDR1 SEHNR and CDR2 FQNEAQ (reference sequence). Trimming took 5 bases from V and 0 from J; bases not matched to a gene: 16. The CDR3 here is CASSPVWRLAGWNSTDTQYF. The CDR3 coding sequence is TGTGCCAGCAGCCCCGTCTGGAGACTAGCGGGGTGGAATAGCACAGATACGCAGTATTTT.

This clonotype has more than one count but fewer than ten. V usage is TRBV20-1 and J usage is TRBJ1-2; D is ambiguous. The CDR3 is 12 residues long. Germline V gene data show CDR1 as DFQATT and CDR2 as SNEGSKA (reference sequence). V gave up 5 bases and J gave up 2 bases, with 9 bases separating them. The CDR3 region is CSAPVGNYGYTF. The CDR3 bases are TGCAGTGCTCCAGTGGGGAACTATGGCTACACCTTC.

This clonotype was counted between two and nine times. DNA for the CDR3: TGTGCCAGCAGTGAAGCCCCACAACCCCAGCATTTT. Translating gives CASSEAPQPQHF. The V and J genes are TRBV6-1 and TRBJ1-5; no reliable D call. Trimming pared 0 bases from V and 10 bases from J, leaving 7 bases between. Per the germline V gene, CDR1 is MNHNS and CDR2 is SASEGT. The CDR3 loop spans 12 amino acids.

This clonotype was seen a few times. The chain uses TRBV12-3 or TRBV12-4 and TRBJ2-2; 9 positions agree with TRBD2. The CDR3 length is 15 residues. The J segment lost 5 bases and the V segment lost 5 bases, leaving 6 bases of the junction unmatched. In nucleotides, the CDR3 is TGTGCCAGCAGTCGTGCGGGAGGGGGGACCGGGGAGCTGTTTTTT. Translating gives CASSRAGGGTGELFF.

This clonotype came up many times. The CDR3 here is CASSFGGEGNSPLHF. The CDR3, as DNA: TGTGCCAGCAGTTTTGGAGGGGAGGGTAATTCACCCCTCCACTTT. The chain carries TRBV12-3 or TRBV12-4 and TRBJ1-6, with a weak D call TRBD1 (5 bases). V was cut by 3 bases and J by 6 bases, with 12 bases left in between. The CDR3 is 15 amino acids.

The chain links TRBV6-1 to TRBJ1-4; 8 positions match TRBD1. This CDR3 spans 17 amino acids. Germline CDR1 and CDR2: MNHNS and SASEGT. V gave up 6 bases and J gave up 8 bases; unmatched junction bases: 17. The CDR3 region has the DNA TGTGCCAGCAGCACCAGGAGAGGACAGGGCGGTGGGGAAAAACTGTTTTTT. Translated: CASSTRRGQGGGEKLFF.

J is TRBJ2-1 and V is TRBV27, with unresolved D. From germline, CDR1 is MNHEY and CDR2 SMNVEV (reference sequence). V dropped 6 bases and J dropped 9 bases, with 3 bases sitting between them. The CDR3 totals 9 residues. The CDR3 is CASSSEQFF. In DNA, the CDR3 is TGTGCCAGCAGCAGTGAGCAGTTCTTC.

Many counts were recorded for this clonotype. This chain uses TRBV30 with TRBJ2-7; D unresolved. Trimming took off 0 bases at V and 0 bases at J, with 9 bases between the two ends. The germline V gene encodes CDR1 GTSNPN and CDR2 SVGIG (reference sequence). The CDR3 has 14 amino acids. CDR3 in DNA: TGTGCCTGGAGTGTCGCGGACGGCTCCTACGAGCAGTACTTC. This encodes CAWSVADGSYEQYF.